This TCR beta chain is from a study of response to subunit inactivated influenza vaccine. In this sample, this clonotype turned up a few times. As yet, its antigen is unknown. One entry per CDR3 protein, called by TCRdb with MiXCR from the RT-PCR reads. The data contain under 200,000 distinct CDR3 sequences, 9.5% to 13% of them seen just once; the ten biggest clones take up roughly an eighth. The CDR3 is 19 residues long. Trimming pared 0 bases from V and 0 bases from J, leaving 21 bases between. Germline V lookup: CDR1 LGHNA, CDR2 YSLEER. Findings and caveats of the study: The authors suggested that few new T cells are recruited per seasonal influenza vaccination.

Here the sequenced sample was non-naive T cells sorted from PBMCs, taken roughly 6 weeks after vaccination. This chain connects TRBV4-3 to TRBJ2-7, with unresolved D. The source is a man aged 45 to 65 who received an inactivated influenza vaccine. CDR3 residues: CASSQEPHGAVMDSYEQYF. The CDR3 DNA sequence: TGCGCCAGCAGCCAAGAGCCGCACGGCGCAGTCATGGACTCCTACGAGCAGTACTTC.